This T cell receptor beta chain was profiled in a study of blood T cell repertoires in COVID-19 (dated by TCRdb to the early 2020s). About the study as a whole: Samples from collaborators originated in the United States, Italy and Spain and spanned both the acute and convalescent phases of COVID-19. A freely available public database, intended as a resource for researchers studying the immune response to SARS-CoV-2, is where the repertoires were released. The samples were drawn from the first 160 participants of the ongoing ImmuneRACE study and from over 950 subjects provided by 6 global collaborators. The material from the prospective study consisted of cDNA or gDNA derived from T cells, B-cell-depleted T cells, or PBMCs. Where HLA class I and class II types were available, the types were taken from metadata supplied by the sample provider, not from assay-based typing. The dataset comprised deeply sampled blood TCRbeta repertoires from subjects exposed to, actively infected with, or recovered from COVID-19. A de-identified subject ID, COVID-19 status, age in years and sex were almost always included in the sample metadata. Overall study results and their limits: The quantity of clinical and demographic metadata differed by source and by participant and was supplied without curation.

The immunoSEQ Assay, a bias-controlled multiplex PCR, was used to amplify TCRbeta CDR3 regions from genomic DNA. The original pipeline was this. Nucleated cell counts per sample were estimated from amplification of reference gene primers within the assay. Sequence reads were collapsed and filtered to measure the absolute abundance of every unique TCRbeta CDR3 rearrangement. For each sample, productive Simpson clonality was calculated by taking the square root of Simpson's diversity index across productive rearrangements. The clones in this table, taken by TCRdb from immuneACCESS, are in-frame only. Not every clone is retained; where verified, under half of the shortfall comes from an unresolved V gene, and the cause of the rest is unknown. Clonal size and the V and J genes are those of that table, whereas D and trimming came from the DNA. The sample yields around 130,000 clones; just under 85% were counted once. Over 15% of the sample is taken by the ten largest.

The CDR3 runs 14 residues from the cysteine to the phenylalanine. Of all the DNA, just the CDR3 is kept, 42 bases in frame from base 1. V was cut back by 0 bases and J by 4 bases, leaving a gap of 7 bases between them. The germline V gene (reference sequence) sets CDR1 to SGHNT and CDR2 to YYREEE. Whole blood was collected in K2EDTA tubes by collaborating institutions according to the institutions' own protocols. For TCRbeta analysis, collaborators shipped samples as frozen whole blood, isolated PBMCs, or DNA extracted from either of those sample types. On this clone: No cognate antigen has been identified for it. No much larger clonotype is one base removed from it; base qualities were not supplied.

The sequence derives from a woman aged 50 to 65 with acute or convalescent COVID-19. Sequencing input: peripheral blood. The rearrangement combines TRBV5-4 with TRBJ2-2; TRBD2 is a weak D gene call, 5 bases matching. The DNA sequence is given as TGTGCCAGCAGCTTGGAGGAGGTCACCGGGGAGCTGTTTTTT. Its translation reads: CASSLEEVTGELFF.